Following are 27 T cell receptor beta chains from one sample sequenced in a study of OX40 agonist ivuxolimab in advanced cancers. Produced via immunoSEQ multiplex PCR; TCRdb's table is partial and in-frame only. The sample shows 37,000 or so clones, roughly 80% of them seen only once. Specimen: CD4+ or CD8+ T cells sorted from blood, collected in a trial of the OX40 agonist ivuxolimab. These receptors were obtained from an adult with an advanced solid tumor such as melanoma, head and neck, liver or kidney cancer.

The chain combines TRBV21-1 with TRBJ1-1; the table names TRBD1, a call not compared with the DNA. TRBV21-1 has pseudogene status. CDR3 length equals 16 residues. The CDR3 sequence: CASSTEGAEMNTEAFF. As DNA, the CDR3 is TGTGCCAGCAGCACTGAAGGGGCAGAAATGAACACTGAAGCTTTCTTT.

There are a few counts of this clone. This chain uses TRBV9 with TRBJ1-2; 7 positions match TRBD1. Germline-derived CDR1 and CDR2 are SGDLS and YYNGEE. The J segment lost 2 bases and the V segment lost 5 bases, leaving 6 bases of the junction unmatched. This CDR3 is built from 14 residues. CDR3 protein: CASRRGDSNYGYTF. CDR3 bases: TGTGCCAGCAGGAGAGGGGACAGCAACTATGGCTACACCTTC.

This chain connects TRBV19 to TRBJ2-1; 8 bases match TRBD2. The CDR3 length is 14 residues. CDR1 is LNHDA, CDR2 SQIVND, per germline (reference sequence). The V and J ends lost 10 bases and 7 bases, in that order; junction bases with no gene match: 12. As DNA, the CDR3 is TGTGCCACCGATCCACCGGGACTAGGTAATGAGCAGTTCTTC. Its protein product is CATDPPGLGNEQFF.

This chain links TRBV6-1 with TRBJ2-1, with D tentatively TRBD2 (6 bases). The V gene lost 7 bases and the J gene lost 2 bases, with 12 bases spanning the gap. Germline CDR1 reads MNHNS; CDR2 reads SASEGT. CDR3 length equals 14 residues. In nucleotides, the CDR3 is TGTGCCAGCATTGGCGGGGTCCCCTACAATGAGCAGTTCTTC. This sequence encodes CASIGGVPYNEQFF.

This clone has a single count. The CDR3 nucleotides are TGTGCCAGCAGTCCTAGGGAGGCTGGGACAATGAGGCAGTTCTTC. This encodes CASSPREAGTMRQFF. The gene calls are TRBV6-5 and TRBJ2-1; either TRBD1 or TRBD2 may supply D (6 bases each). V was shortened by 5 bases and J by 12 bases, with 23 bases between the two germline ends. From germline, CDR1 is MNHEY and CDR2 SVGAGI. The CDR3 sequence is 15 residues long.

The rearrangement joins TRBV5-1 to TRBJ1-4; D is unresolved. This CDR3 has 14 amino acids. The germline V and J ends were trimmed by 1 base and 5 bases, with 9 bases remaining between them. Per the germline V gene, CDR1 is SGHRS and CDR2 is YFSETQ. CDR3 residues: CASSLRLPNEKLFF. In nucleotides, the CDR3 is TGCGCCAGCAGCTTGAGACTGCCGAATGAAAAACTGTTTTTT.

The V and J genes are TRBV10-3 and TRBJ1-2; a weak D match, TRBD1 (5 bases). This CDR3 region has 14 residues. V was cut by 4 bases and J by 1 base, with 10 bases left in between. Germline CDR1 reads ENHRY; CDR2 reads SYGVKD. Here the CDR3 reads CAISGTNHNYGYTF. As DNA, the CDR3 is TGTGCCATCAGTGGGACAAACCATAACTATGGCTACACCTTC.

The chain combines TRBV6-1 with TRBJ2-5; D not resolved. CDR3 size: 14 residues. The V end lost 11 bases, the J end lost 5 bases, and 21 bases lay between the germline ends. Germline CDR1 and CDR2: MNHNS and SASEGT. The CDR3 is CASTVGPTKETQYF. CDR3 bases: TGTGCCTCAACTGTAGGACCGACGAAGGAGACCCAGTACTTC.

The rearrangement uses TRBV4-3 and TRBJ1-2; possible D gene TRBD1, 5 bases. This CDR3 has 13 residues. Germline V gives CDR1 LGHNA, CDR2 YSLEER. Trimming shortened V by 5 bases and J by 4 bases, and 11 bases separated the two germline ends. This CDR3 is CASSAGQIYGYTF. Here the CDR3 DNA reads TGCGCCAGCAGCGCCGGACAAATCTATGGCTACACCTTC.

This chain uses TRBV6-5 with TRBJ1-3, with D uncertain. The CDR3 is 15 amino acids. The germline V and J ends were trimmed by 6 bases and 0 bases, with 12 bases remaining between them. Germline V gene sequence: CDR1 MNHEY, CDR2 SVGAGI. The DNA of the CDR3 is TGTGCCAGCAGGCCCGATACGTCCTCTGGAAACACCATATATTTT. Translating gives CASRPDTSSGNTIYF.

The V gene is TRBV15, the J gene TRBJ2-3; TRBD2 is a possible D gene (6 bases). This CDR3 is built from 15 residues. Looked up from germline, CDR1 is LNHNV and CDR2 is YYDKDF (reference sequence). Trimming stripped 8 bases from V and 1 base from J, with 16 bases between. CDR3 sequence: CATARRDVGTDTQYF. The DNA of the CDR3 is TGTGCCACCGCGCGGAGGGACGTGGGCACAGATACGCAGTATTTT.

The chain carries TRBV9 and TRBJ2-1, with TRBD2 identical over 10 bases. V lost 4 bases and J lost 4; bases outside the gene matches: 8. Germline CDR1 is SGDLS and CDR2 is YYNGEE. The CDR3 is 16 amino acids. The CDR3 sequence: CASSFWTSGAYNEQFF. The CDR3 region has the DNA TGTGCCAGCAGCTTCTGGACTAGCGGAGCGTACAATGAGCAGTTCTTC.

The V gene is TRBV5-1, the J gene TRBJ1-1; D perhaps matches TRBD1 (6 bases). The CDR3 loop spans 16 amino acids. Trimming removed 4 bases at V and 0 bases at J, with 16 bases between. Germline V gives CDR1 SGHRS, CDR2 YFSETQ. The CDR3 DNA is TGCGCCAGCAGCCTACTGACCGACAGGCTGAACACTGAAGCTTTCTTT. This gives the protein CASSLLTDRLNTEAFF.

The chain combines TRBV5-6 with TRBJ2-5, with 7 nucleotides matching TRBD1. Trimming removed 3 bases from V and 1 base from J; junction bases left unmatched: 3. Germline V gives CDR1 SGHDT, CDR2 YYEEEE. This CDR3 contains 14 residues. For the CDR3, the DNA is TGTGCCAGCAGCTGGACAGGCCCCCAAGAGACCCAGTACTTC. Protein sequence: CASSWTGPQETQYF. The full variable domain, in which reference TRBV5-6 and TRBJ2-5 provide the parts outside the CDR3, is DAGVTQSPTHLIKTRGQQVTLRCSPKSGHDTVSWYQQALGQGPQFIFQYYEEEERQRGNFPDRFSGHQFPNYSSELNVNALLLGDSALYLCASSWTGPQETQYFGPGTRLLVL.

This sequence joins TRBV29-1 and TRBJ2-7, with D unresolved. Germline assignment: CDR1 SQVTM and CDR2 ANQGSEA. The CDR3 spans 12 residues. V lost 4 bases, J lost 3 bases, and 10 bases lay in between. In DNA, the CDR3 is TGCAGCGTTGCAAAGGGTCTCTACGAGCAGTACTTC. It yields the protein CSVAKGLYEQYF.

The chain is built from TRBV6-5 and TRBJ1-2, with D uncertain. V lost 2 bases and J lost 7, with 11 bases in between. This CDR3 has 13 amino acids. Germline CDR1 MNHEY, CDR2 SVGAGI. CDR3 sequence: CASSYDLRTGYTF. The CDR3 DNA follows: TGTGCCAGCAGTTACGATCTTAGGACTGGCTACACCTTC.

The genes are TRBV25-1 and TRBJ1-3; D is ambiguous. The CDR3 covers 15 residues. Germline-derived CDR1 and CDR2 are MGHDK and SYGVNS. V shed 2 bases and J shed 2 bases, with 10 bases lying between them. The CDR3 DNA follows: TGTGCCAGCAGTGAAAGTCTGGCAGCTGGAAACACCATATATTTT. Protein sequence: CASSESLAAGNTIYF.

This clone was detected only once. This sequence joins TRBV28 and TRBJ1-1, with D unclear. V was trimmed by 6 bases and J by 0 bases, leaving 2 bases between them. CDR1 is MDHEN, CDR2 SYDVKM, per germline. This CDR3 spans 11 amino acids. The CDR3 loop reads CASRLNTEAFF. The DNA for the CDR3 is TGTGCCAGCAGGCTGAACACTGAAGCTTTCTTT.

The chain couples TRBV6-1 to TRBJ1-5, with 7 bases matching TRBD1. The germline V gene encodes CDR1 MNHNS and CDR2 SASEGT. The J segment lost 4 bases and the V segment lost 3 bases, leaving 9 bases of the junction unmatched. This CDR3 has 16 amino acids. The CDR3 protein is CASSDLLGQENQPQHF. CDR3 DNA: TGTGCCAGCAGTGATTTGCTAGGACAGGAGAATCAGCCCCAGCATTTT.

The chain combines TRBV4-3 with TRBJ2-1; unclear D gene. Trimming removed 1 base at V and 9 bases at J, with 13 bases between. CDR3 size: 14 residues. Germline V gives CDR1 LGHNA, CDR2 YSLEER. CDR3 DNA sequence: TGCGCCAGCAGCCAAGGCACCACCTACGGTGAGCAGTTCTTC. Encoded protein: CASSQGTTYGEQFF.

The CDR3 loop is CASRIAGEGYNEQFF. The CDR3 DNA is TGCGCCAGCAGAATAGCGGGGGAGGGCTACAATGAGCAGTTCTTC. This chain connects TRBV5-1 to TRBJ2-1; 9 positions agree with TRBD2. V lost 5 bases and J lost 3; bases outside the gene matches: 6. The CDR3 covers 15 residues. Germline assignment: CDR1 SGHRS and CDR2 YFSETQ. The whole variable domain, remainder taken from reference TRBV5-1 and TRBJ2-1, is KAGVTQTPRYLIKTRGQQVTLSCSPISGHRSVSWYQQTPGQGLQFLFEYFSETQRNKGNFPGRFSGRQFSNSRSEMNVSTLELGDSALYLCASRIAGEGYNEQFFGPGTRLTVL.

The chain couples TRBV19 to TRBJ1-2, with 9 bases matching TRBD1. The junction had 10 bases not matched to a gene; V was cut back by 11 bases and J by 6 bases. The CDR3 is 13 residues long. CDR1 LNHDA and CDR2 SQIVND come from the germline V gene (reference sequence). The CDR3 reads CAAAGQGGDGYTF. In DNA form, the CDR3 reads TGTGCCGCCGCGGGACAGGGAGGCGATGGCTACACCTTC.

The chain employs TRBV7-9 and TRBJ1-4; D is unresolved. The V gene's germline CDR1 is SEHNR and CDR2 FQNEAQ (reference sequence). V lost 1 base to trimming and J lost 0 bases, with 6 bases between them. This CDR3 comprises 15 residues. In DNA form, the CDR3 reads TGTGCCAGCAGCTTAGGGCAGGCAACTAATGAAAAACTGTTTTTT. Its protein product is CASSLGQATNEKLFF. Supplemented by reference TRBV7-9 and TRBJ1-4, the full variable domain reads DTGVSQNPRHKITKRGQNVTFRCDPISEHNRLYWYRQTLGQGPEFLTYFQNEAQLEKSRLLSDRFSAERPKGSFSTLEIQRTEQGDSAMYLCASSLGQATNEKLFFGSGTQLSVL.

J is TRBJ2-1 and V is TRBV6-5; 8 positions agree with TRBD1. The CDR3 spans 14 residues. After removal of 8 bases from V and 4 bases from J, the junction contained 7 bases not matched to a gene. Germline lookup yields CDR1 MNHEY and CDR2 SVGAGI. As DNA, the CDR3 is TGTGCCAGCCACGGACAGGGACCATACAATGAGCAGTTCTTC. This gives the protein CASHGQGPYNEQFF.

This chain connects TRBV5-1 to TRBJ2-7, with 12 bases aligning to TRBD1. Trimming removed 1 base from V and 5 bases from J; junction bases left unmatched: 4. The length of the CDR3 is 15 residues. Germline V CDR1 and CDR2: SGHRS, YFSETQ. The DNA of the CDR3 is TGCGCCAGCAGCTTGCTGGGGACAGGGGGCGACGAGCAGTACTTC. It encodes CASSLLGTGGDEQYF.

This clone is deemed medium-sized. The chain links TRBV30 to TRBJ1-6; TRBD1 might be the D (6 bases). The CDR3 totals 14 residues. Trimming shortened V by 3 bases and J by 4 bases, and 10 bases separated the two germline ends. From germline, CDR1 is GTSNPN and CDR2 SVGIG (reference sequence). The CDR3 DNA sequence: TGTGCCTGGAGCCCGGACAGATATAATTCACCCCTCCACTTT. This translates into CAWSPDRYNSPLHF.

The chain is built from TRBV7-3 and TRBJ2-7; 8 bases are shared with TRBD1. The CDR3 is 13 residues long. Germline trimming cut 5 bases from V and 7 bases from J; bases unmatched to any gene: 7. Germline V gives CDR1 SGHTA, CDR2 FQGTGA. As DNA, the CDR3 is TGTGCCAGCAGCAGGCAGGGGGCTGGGGAGCAGTACTTC. Translated, it gives CASSRQGAGEQYF.